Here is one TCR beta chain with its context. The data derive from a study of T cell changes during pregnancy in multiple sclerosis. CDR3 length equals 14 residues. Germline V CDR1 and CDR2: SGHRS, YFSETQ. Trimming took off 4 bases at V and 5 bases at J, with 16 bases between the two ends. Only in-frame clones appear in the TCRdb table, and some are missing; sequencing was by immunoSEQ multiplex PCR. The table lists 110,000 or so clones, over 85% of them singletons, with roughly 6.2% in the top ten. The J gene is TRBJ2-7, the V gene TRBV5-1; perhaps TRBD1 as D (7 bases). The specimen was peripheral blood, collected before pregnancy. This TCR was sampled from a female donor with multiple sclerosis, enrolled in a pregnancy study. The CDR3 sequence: CASSRRGRFDEQYF. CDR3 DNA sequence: TGCGCCAGCAGCCGGAGGGGGCGGTTCGACGAGCAGTACTTC.